The 13 T cell receptor beta chains in this list originate from one sample, sequenced in a study of blood T cells in healthy people across ages. A second roughly 7 to 11 cycle PCR used barcoded and J-beta primers. One entry per CDR3 protein, called by TCRdb with MiXCR from the 5' RACE reads. The sample lists around 1,000,000 distinct CDR3 sequences, around two fifths occurring once. Sequencing used blood. These receptors all come from a man between 18 and 29 years old in good health.

V is TRBV14 and J is TRBJ1-4; unclear D gene. V lost 3 bases and J lost 8, with 10 bases in between. CDR3 length equals 13 residues. In germline, CDR1 is SGHDN, CDR2 FVKESK. The CDR3 protein is CASSQTGEEKLFF. CDR3 DNA sequence: TGTGCCAGCAGCCAGACTGGGGAGGAAAAACTGTTTTTT.

This clonotype was detected a few times. The chain recombines TRBV21-1 with TRBJ2-4; TRBD1 is the table's D call and was not checked against the DNA. TRBV21-1 has pseudogene status. The CDR3 length is 15 residues. CDR3 loop: CASSGHRGQRNIQYF. CDR3 bases: TGTGCCAGCAGCGGCCACAGGGGGCAGAGAAACATTCAGTACTTC.

The rearrangement links TRBV20-1 to TRBJ1-2; D unclear. V was clipped by 5 bases and J by 6 bases, with 13 bases between them. Germline CDR1 and CDR2: DFQATT and SNEGSKA (reference sequence). CDR3 length: 12 residues. CDR3 residues: CSALTDGNGYTF. The CDR3 DNA reads as TGCAGTGCTCTAACAGACGGGAATGGCTACACCTTC.

The gene calls are TRBV29-1 and TRBJ2-7; D is uncertain. Trimming cost V 0 bases and J 5 bases, with 8 bases left between them. This CDR3 has 12 residues. Germline CDR1 reads SQVTM; CDR2 reads ANQGSEA. The CDR3 is CSVEDRWNEQYF. Here the CDR3 DNA reads TGCAGCGTTGAAGATCGGTGGAACGAGCAGTACTTC.

This sequence joins TRBV28 and TRBJ2-7; weak D call: TRBD2 (6 bases). Germline V gene lookup returns CDR1 MDHEN and CDR2 SYDVKM. V lost 1 base and J 3 bases, leaving 10 bases between the germline ends. The length of the CDR3 is 14 residues. CDR3 coding DNA: TGTGCCAGCAGTTTATCGGGGGACCGCTACGAGCAGTACTTC. Its translation is CASSLSGDRYEQYF.

This clonotype was observed a handful of times. The genes are TRBV18 and TRBJ1-1; no clear D. The CDR3 consists of 12 residues. V lost 3 bases and J lost 8, with 10 bases in between. Germline CDR1 reads KGHSH; CDR2 reads LQKENI. CDR3 coding DNA: TGTGCCAGCTCACCTTCCCCTCGAGAAGCTTTCTTT. This gives the protein CASSPSPREAFF.

The gene calls are TRBV4-3 and TRBJ2-1; 12 bases are a match to TRBD1. The germline gives CDR1 LGHNA, CDR2 YSLEER. The V gene end was trimmed by 1 base and the J gene end by 10 bases; junction bases not matched to a gene: 5. This CDR3 spans 15 amino acids. CDR3 amino acids: CASSQGGQGAYEQFF. CDR3 nucleotides: TGCGCCAGCAGCCAAGGGGGACAGGGGGCTTACGAGCAGTTCTTC.

V and J are TRBV9 and TRBJ1-1; 7 nucleotides align to TRBD1. V dropped 3 bases and J dropped 0; count of bases not matched to a gene: 8. Germline CDR1 and CDR2: SGDLS and YYNGEE. The CDR3 totals 16 residues. CDR3 coding DNA: TGTGCCAGCAGCGGGCGGACAGGCGAAATGAACACTGAAGCTTTCTTT. Translating it yields CASSGRTGEMNTEAFF.

The chain is built from TRBV20-1 and TRBJ1-5; D is unresolved. The CDR3 has 14 amino acids. Germline CDR1 reads DFQATT; CDR2 reads SNEGSKA (reference sequence). V lost 6 bases, J lost 0 bases, and 12 bases lay in between. The CDR3, as DNA: TGCAGTGCCACCGACGGTTATAGCAATCAGCCCCAGCATTTT. Its translation: CSATDGYSNQPQHF.

V usage is TRBV6-1 and J usage is TRBJ1-5; TRBD1 aligns across 7 bases. This CDR3 has 16 amino acids. Germline V gives CDR1 MNHNS, CDR2 SASEGT. The trim removed 1 base at V and 1 base at J, leaving 4 bases unmatched. This CDR3 reads CASSEEGAWSNQPQHF. The DNA for the CDR3 is TGTGCCAGCAGTGAAGAGGGGGCATGGAGCAATCAGCCCCAGCATTTT.

Only a few counts were recorded for this clonotype. CDR3 DNA: TGTGCCAGCAGTCAACCAGGGAGCCCCCAGCATTTT. This sequence encodes CASSQPGSPQHF. The rearrangement uses TRBV6-2 or TRBV6-3 and TRBJ1-5; D is perhaps TRBD1 (5 bases). Germline CDR1 and CDR2: MNHEY and SVGEGT. Trimming removed 5 bases at V and 10 bases at J, with 12 bases between. The CDR3 has 12 amino acids.

The chain has TRBV12-3 or TRBV12-4 and TRBJ2-1; D might be TRBD1 or TRBD2, each matching 5 bases. V was clipped by 7 bases and J by 6 bases, with 16 bases between them. The CDR3 has 14 amino acids. CDR3 protein: CASTPQGGGNEQFF. CDR3 bases: TGTGCCAGCACCCCCCAGGGTGGAGGCAATGAGCAGTTCTTC.

V gene TRBV7-2 combines with J gene TRBJ2-1; D is ambiguous. The germline CDR1 and CDR2 sequences are SGHTA and FQGNSA. The ends were cut back, 1 base at V and 7 bases at J, with 8 bases in the middle. CDR3 length: 13 residues. The CDR3 DNA follows: TGTGCCAGCAGCTTAGGCCCACAGAATGAGCAGTTCTTC. It is translated as CASSLGPQNEQFF.